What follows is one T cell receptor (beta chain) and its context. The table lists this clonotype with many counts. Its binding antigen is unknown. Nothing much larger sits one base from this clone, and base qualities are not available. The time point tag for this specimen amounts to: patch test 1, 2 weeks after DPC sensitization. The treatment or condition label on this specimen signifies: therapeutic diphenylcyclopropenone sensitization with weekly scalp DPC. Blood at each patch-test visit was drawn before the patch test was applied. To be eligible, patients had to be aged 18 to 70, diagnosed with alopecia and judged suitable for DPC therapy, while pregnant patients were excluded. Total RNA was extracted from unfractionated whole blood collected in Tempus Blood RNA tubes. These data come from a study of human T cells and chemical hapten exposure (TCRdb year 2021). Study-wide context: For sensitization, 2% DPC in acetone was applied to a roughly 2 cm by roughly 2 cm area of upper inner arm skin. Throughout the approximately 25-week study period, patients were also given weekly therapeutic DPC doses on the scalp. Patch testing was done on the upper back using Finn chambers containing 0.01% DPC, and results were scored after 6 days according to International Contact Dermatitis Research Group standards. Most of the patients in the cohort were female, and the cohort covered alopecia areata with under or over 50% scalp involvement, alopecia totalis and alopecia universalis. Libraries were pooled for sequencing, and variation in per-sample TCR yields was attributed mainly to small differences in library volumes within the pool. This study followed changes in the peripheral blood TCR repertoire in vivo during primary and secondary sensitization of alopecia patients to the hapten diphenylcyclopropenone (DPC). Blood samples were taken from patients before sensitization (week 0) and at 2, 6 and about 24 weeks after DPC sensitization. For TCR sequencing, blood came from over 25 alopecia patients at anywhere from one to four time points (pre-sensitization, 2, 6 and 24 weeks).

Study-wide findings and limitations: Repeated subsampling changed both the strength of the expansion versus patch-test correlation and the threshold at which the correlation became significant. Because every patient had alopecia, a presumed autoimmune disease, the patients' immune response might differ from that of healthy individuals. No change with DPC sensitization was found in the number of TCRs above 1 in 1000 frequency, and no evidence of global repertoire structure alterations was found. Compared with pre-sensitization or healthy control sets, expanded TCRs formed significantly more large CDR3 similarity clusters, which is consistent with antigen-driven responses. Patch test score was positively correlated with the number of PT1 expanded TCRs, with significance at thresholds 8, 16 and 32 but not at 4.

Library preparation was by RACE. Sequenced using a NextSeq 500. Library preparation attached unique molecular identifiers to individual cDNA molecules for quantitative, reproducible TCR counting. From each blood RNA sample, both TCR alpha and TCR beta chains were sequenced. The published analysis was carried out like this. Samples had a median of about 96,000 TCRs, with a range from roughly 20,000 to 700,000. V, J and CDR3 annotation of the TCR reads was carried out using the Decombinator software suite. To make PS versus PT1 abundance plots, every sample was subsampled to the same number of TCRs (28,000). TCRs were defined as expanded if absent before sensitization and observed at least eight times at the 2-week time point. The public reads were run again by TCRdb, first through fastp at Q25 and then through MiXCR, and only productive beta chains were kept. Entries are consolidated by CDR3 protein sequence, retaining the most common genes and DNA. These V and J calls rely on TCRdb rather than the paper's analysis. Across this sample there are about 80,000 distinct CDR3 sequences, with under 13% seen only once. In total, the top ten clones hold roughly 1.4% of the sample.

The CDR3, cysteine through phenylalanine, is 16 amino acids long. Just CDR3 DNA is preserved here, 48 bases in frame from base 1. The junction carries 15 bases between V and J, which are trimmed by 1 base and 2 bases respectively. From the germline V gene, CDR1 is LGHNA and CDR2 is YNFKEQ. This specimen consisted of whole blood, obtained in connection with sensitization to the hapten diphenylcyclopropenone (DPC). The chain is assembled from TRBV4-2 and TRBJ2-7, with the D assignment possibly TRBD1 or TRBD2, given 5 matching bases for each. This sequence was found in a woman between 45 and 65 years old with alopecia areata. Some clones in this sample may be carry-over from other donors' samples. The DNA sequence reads TGTGCCAGCAGCCAAGGGAGCGGACATCCAGCCTACGAGCAGTACTTC. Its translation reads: CASSQGSGHPAYEQYF.